This TCR beta chain came from a study of blood T cells in healthy people across ages. General study findings and limits: As age increased, TCR beta diversity per million T cells fell in a roughly linear fashion. Strong correlation existed between TCR beta diversity and naive T cell percentage. Fewer expanded clones and more diversity marked long-lived versus aged donors.

The sample providers were healthy Caucasian people from Russia, aged roughly 6 to 95. The V and J ends lost 1 base and 8 bases respectively, with 11 bases between them. CDR3 size: 13 residues. The V gene's germline CDR1 is LGHNA and CDR2 YNFKEQ. A note on this clonotype: Its specificity is not known.

The second PCR ran roughly 6 to 12 cycles with a sample-barcoded 5' primer and J-beta primers. TCRdb recomputed calls from the 5' RACE reads with MiXCR, one row per CDR3 protein. The profile shows around 940,000 distinct CDR3 sequences, just over 50% of them singletons. The V gene is TRBV4-2, the J gene TRBJ1-1; D unresolved. The origin of this receptor is a woman aged 60 to 75 in good health. Sequencing was done on a sample of blood. CDR3 sequence (DNA): TGTGCCAGCAGCCAAGTCACGGGAAAGGAAGCTTTCTTT. This gives the protein CASSQVTGKEAFF.